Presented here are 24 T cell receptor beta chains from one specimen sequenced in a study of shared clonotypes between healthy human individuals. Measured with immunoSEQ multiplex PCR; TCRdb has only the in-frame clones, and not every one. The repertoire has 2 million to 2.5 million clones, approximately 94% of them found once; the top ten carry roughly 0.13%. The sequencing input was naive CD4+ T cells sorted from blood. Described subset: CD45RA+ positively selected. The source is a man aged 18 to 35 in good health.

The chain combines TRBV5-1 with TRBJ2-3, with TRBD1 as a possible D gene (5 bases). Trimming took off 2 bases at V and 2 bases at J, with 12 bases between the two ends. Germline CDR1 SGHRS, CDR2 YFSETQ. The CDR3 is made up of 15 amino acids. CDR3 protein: CASSFYDRDTDTQYF. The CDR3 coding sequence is TGCGCCAGCAGCTTCTATGACAGAGACACAGATACGCAGTATTTT.

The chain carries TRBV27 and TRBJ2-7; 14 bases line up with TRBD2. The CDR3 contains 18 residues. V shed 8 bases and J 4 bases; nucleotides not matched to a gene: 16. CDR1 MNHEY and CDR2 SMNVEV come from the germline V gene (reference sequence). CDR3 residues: CASEVACYGTSGRYEQYF. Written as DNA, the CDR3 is TGTGCCAGCGAAGTCGCCTGCTACGGGACTAGCGGGAGATACGAGCAGTACTTC.

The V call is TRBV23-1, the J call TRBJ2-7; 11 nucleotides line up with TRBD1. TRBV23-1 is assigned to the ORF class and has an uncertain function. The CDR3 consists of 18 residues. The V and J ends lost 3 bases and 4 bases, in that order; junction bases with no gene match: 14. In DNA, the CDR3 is TGCGCCAGCAGTCAGCTACTAGGACAGGGGGCAAGTAGGTACGAGCAGTACTTC. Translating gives CASSQLLGQGASRYEQYF.

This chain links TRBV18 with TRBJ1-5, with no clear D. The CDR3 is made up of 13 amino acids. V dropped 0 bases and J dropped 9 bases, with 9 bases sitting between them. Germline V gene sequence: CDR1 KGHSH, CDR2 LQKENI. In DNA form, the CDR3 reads TGTGCCAGCTCACCACCGTCAGTTGGGCCCCAGCATTTT. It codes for CASSPPSVGPQHF.

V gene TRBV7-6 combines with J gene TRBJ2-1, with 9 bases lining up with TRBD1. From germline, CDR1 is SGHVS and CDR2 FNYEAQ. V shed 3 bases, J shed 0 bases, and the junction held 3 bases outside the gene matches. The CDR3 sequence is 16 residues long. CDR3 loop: CASSFGTGSSYNEQFF. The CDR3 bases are TGTGCCAGCAGCTTTGGGACAGGGAGCTCCTACAATGAGCAGTTCTTC. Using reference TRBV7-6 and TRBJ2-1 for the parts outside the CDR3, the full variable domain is GAGVSQSPRYKVTKRGQDVALRCDPISGHVSLYWYRQALGQGPEFLTYFNYEAQQDKSGLPNDRFSAERPEGSISTLTIQRTEQRDSAMYRCASSFGTGSSYNEQFFGPGTRLTVL.

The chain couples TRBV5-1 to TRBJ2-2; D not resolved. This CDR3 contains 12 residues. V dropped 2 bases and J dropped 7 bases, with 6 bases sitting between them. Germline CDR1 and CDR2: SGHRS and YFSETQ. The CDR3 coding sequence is TGCGCCAGCAGCTTCGCAGGCGGGGAGCTGTTTTTT. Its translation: CASSFAGGELFF.

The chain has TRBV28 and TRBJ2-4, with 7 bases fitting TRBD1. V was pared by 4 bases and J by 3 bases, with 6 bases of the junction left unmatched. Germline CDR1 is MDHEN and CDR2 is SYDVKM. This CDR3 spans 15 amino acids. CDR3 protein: CASSSRQGGKNIQYF. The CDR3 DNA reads TGTGCCAGCAGTTCCCGACAGGGCGGCAAAAACATTCAGTACTTC.

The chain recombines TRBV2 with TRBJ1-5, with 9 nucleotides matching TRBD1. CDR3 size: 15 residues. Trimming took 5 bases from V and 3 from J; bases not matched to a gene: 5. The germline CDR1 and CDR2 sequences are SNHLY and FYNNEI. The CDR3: CASSLWTGVNQPQHF. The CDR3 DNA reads TGTGCCAGCAGTCTTTGGACAGGGGTCAATCAGCCCCAGCATTTT.

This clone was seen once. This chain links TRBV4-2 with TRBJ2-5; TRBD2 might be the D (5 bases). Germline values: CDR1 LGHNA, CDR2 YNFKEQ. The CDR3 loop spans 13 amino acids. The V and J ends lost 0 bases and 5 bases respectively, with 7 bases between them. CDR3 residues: CASSQDRGETQYF. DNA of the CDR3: TGTGCCAGCAGCCAAGATCGAGGGGAGACCCAGTACTTC.

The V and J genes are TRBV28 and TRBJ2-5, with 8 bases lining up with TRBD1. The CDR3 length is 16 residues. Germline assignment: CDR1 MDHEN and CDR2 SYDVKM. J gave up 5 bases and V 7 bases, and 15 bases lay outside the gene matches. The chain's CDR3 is CASTPPPGTGGETQYF. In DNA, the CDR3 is TGTGCCAGCACCCCTCCCCCCGGGACAGGCGGGGAGACCCAGTACTTC.

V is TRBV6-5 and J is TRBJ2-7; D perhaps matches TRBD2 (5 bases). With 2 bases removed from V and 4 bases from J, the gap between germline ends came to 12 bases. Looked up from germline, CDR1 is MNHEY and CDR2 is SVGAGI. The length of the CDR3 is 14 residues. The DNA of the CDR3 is TGTGCCAGCAGTTACGATGCCGGAGGATACGAGCAGTACTTC. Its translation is CASSYDAGGYEQYF.

CDR3 protein: CASSSLGGTGELFF. The CDR3 DNA is TGTGCCAGCAGCTCGCTTGGTGGGACCGGGGAGCTGTTTTTT. V usage is TRBV5-8 and J usage is TRBJ2-2; D gene uncertain. The CDR3 loop spans 14 amino acids. Trimming took off 3 bases at V and 5 bases at J, with 11 bases between the two ends. CDR1 is SGHTS and CDR2 is YDEGEE in the germline V gene.

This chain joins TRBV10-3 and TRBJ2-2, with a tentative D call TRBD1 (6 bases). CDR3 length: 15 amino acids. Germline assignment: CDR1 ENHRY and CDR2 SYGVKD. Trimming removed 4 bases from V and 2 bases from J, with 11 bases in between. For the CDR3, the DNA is TGTGCCATCAGTGGGACAGCGACTAACACCGGGGAGCTGTTTTTT. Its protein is CAISGTATNTGELFF.

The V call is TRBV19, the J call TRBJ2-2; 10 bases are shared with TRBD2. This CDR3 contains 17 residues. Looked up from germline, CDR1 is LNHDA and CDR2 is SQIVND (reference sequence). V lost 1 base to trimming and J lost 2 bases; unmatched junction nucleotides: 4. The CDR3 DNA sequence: TGTGCCAGTAGTATAGGAACTAGCGGGGCAAACACCGGGGAGCTGTTTTTT. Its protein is CASSIGTSGANTGELFF.

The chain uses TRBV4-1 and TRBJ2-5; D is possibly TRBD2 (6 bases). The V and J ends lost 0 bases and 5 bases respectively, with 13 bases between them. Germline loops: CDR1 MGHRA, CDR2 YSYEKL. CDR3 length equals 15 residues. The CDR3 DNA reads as TGCGCCAGCAGCCAAGATCGTACTCGGGGGGAGACCCAGTACTTC. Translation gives CASSQDRTRGETQYF.

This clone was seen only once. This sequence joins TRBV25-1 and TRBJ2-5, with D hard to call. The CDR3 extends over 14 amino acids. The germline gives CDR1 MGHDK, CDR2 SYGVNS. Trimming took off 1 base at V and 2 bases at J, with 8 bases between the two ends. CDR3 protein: CASSELSPQETQYF. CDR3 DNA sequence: TGTGCCAGCAGTGAATTGAGCCCTCAAGAGACCCAGTACTTC.

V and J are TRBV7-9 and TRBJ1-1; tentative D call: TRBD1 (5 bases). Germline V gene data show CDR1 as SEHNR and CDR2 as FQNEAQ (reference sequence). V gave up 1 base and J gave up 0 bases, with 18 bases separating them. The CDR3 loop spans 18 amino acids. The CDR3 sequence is CASSLVTTAGAMNTEAFF. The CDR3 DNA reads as TGTGCCAGCAGCTTAGTGACTACTGCTGGGGCGATGAACACTGAAGCTTTCTTT.

For the CDR3, the DNA is TGTGCCAGCAGCGACCGGGACGCCTACAATGAGCAGTTCTTC. It specifies CASSDRDAYNEQFF. The V gene is TRBV11-3, the J gene TRBJ2-1; the D gene could be TRBD1 or TRBD2 (5 bases each). Germline loops: CDR1 SGHNT, CDR2 YENEEA. V was clipped by 5 bases and J by 2 bases, with 10 bases between them. The length of the CDR3 is 14 residues.

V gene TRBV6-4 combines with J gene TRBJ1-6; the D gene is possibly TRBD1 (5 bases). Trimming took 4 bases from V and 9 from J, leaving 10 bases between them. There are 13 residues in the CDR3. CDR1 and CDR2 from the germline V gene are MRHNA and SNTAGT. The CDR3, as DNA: TGTGCCAGCAGTGTCTCCGGGGGTTCACCCCTCCACTTT. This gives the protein CASSVSGGSPLHF.

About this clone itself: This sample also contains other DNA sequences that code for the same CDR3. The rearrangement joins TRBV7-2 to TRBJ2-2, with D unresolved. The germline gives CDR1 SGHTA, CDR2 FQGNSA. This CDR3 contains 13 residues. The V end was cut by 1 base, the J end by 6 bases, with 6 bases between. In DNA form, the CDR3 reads TGTGCCAGCAGCTTAGGGTGGGCCGGGGAGCTGTTTTTT. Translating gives CASSLGWAGELFF. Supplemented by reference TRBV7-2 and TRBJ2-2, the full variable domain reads GAGVSQSPSNKVTEKGKDVELRCDPISGHTALYWYRQSLGQGLEFLIYFQGNSAPDKSGLPSDRFSAERTGGSVSTLTIQRTQQEDSAVYLCASSLGWAGELFFGEGSRLTVL.

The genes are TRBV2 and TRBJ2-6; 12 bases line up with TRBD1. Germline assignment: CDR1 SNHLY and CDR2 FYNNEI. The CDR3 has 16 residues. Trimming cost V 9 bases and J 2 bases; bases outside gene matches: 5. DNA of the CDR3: TGTGCCAGTACGGGACAGGGGGCGCCTGGGGCCAACGTCCTGACTTTC. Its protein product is CASTGQGAPGANVLTF.

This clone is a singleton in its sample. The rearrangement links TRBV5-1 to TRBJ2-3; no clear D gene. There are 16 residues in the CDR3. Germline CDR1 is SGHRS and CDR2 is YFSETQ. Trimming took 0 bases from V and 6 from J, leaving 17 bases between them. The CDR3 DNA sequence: TGCGCCAGCAGCTTGGGGTCTCCTCCTTTAACTGATACGCAGTATTTT. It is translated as CASSLGSPPLTDTQYF.

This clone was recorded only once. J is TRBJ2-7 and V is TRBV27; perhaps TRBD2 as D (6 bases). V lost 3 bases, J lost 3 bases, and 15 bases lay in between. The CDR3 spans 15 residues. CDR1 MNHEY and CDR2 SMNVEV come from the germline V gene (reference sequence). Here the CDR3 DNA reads TGTGCCAGCAGTTTCTTCATGGGGGGTATCTACGAGCAGTACTTC. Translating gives CASSFFMGGIYEQYF.

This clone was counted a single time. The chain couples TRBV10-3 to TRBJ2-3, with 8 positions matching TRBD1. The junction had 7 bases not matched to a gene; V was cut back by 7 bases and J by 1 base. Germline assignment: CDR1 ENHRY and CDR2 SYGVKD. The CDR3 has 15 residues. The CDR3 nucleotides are TGTGCCATCACCCCGACAGGGGTCGGCACAGATACGCAGTATTTT. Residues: CAITPTGVGTDTQYF.